Below are 14 T cell receptor beta chains sequenced from a single sample in a study of neurological immune-mediated disorders. Time point in this sample: longitudinal time-point 2. TCRdb re-derived calls from the 5' RACE reads in MiXCR, one entry per CDR3 protein. The sample holds around 50,000 distinct CDR3 sequences; about an eighth are singletons and the top ten take 4.5%. The specimen was PBMCs. Every receptor here comes from a male donor with HTLV-1-associated myelopathy (HAM/TSP).

This clonotype was seen at least ten times. J is TRBJ2-3 and V is TRBV6-5; D is unresolved. Germline-derived CDR1 and CDR2 are MNHEY and SVGAGI. CDR3 size: 14 residues. V was cut by 0 bases and J by 6 bases, with 10 bases left in between. CDR3 sequence reads: CASSYSYLWDTQYF. For the CDR3, the DNA is TGTGCCAGCAGTTACTCGTACCTCTGGGATACGCAGTATTTT.

This clonotype was seen ten or more times. The rearrangement joins TRBV3-1 to TRBJ2-7; D might be TRBD2 (6 bases). The CDR3 length is 14 residues. Germline V gene sequence: CDR1 LGHDT, CDR2 YNNKEL (reference sequence). V shed 4 bases and J shed 2 bases, with 12 bases lying between them. DNA of the CDR3: TGTGCCAGCAGCCCTGTGACTAGGACCTACGAGCAGTACTTC. Translating it yields CASSPVTRTYEQYF.

At least ten counts were recorded for this clonotype. The CDR3 coding sequence is TGTGCCAGCAGCTTATTTTCCACTGAAGCTTTCTTT. Its translation: CASSLFSTEAFF. The V gene is TRBV7-9, the J gene TRBJ1-1, with D uncertain. V was clipped by 2 bases and J by 4 bases, with 5 bases between them. The CDR3 is 12 amino acids. Per the germline V gene, CDR1 is SEHNR and CDR2 is FQNEAQ (reference sequence).

This clonotype has more than one count but fewer than ten. V is TRBV18 and J is TRBJ2-6; D is uncertain. Germline V gives CDR1 KGHSH, CDR2 LQKENI. V was cut by 8 bases and J by 4 bases, with 15 bases left in between. The CDR3 runs 15 residues. This CDR3 reads CASHNSAIGANVLTF. As DNA, the CDR3 is TGTGCCAGCCATAATTCTGCTATCGGGGCCAACGTCCTGACTTTC.

The sample holds a few counts of this clonotype. The rearrangement links TRBV18 to TRBJ1-4; possible D gene TRBD1, 5 bases. Germline V gives CDR1 KGHSH, CDR2 LQKENI. This CDR3 is 14 amino acids long. Between the trimmed V and J ends, which lost 4 bases and 6 bases, there was a span of 12 bases. CDR3: CASSRGGRDEKLFF. Written as DNA, the CDR3 is TGTGCCAGCTCACGCGGGGGACGTGATGAAAAACTGTTTTTT.

This clonotype has more than one count but fewer than ten. Written as DNA, the CDR3 is TGTGCCAGCAGTTACGCCCGGGGTTGGTTTGGTAATGAGCAGTTCTTC. As protein: CASSYARGWFGNEQFF. This chain connects TRBV6-2 or TRBV6-3 to TRBJ2-1, with D maybe TRBD2 (5 bases). The germline CDR1 and CDR2 sequences are MNHEY and SVGEGT. The V end lost 2 bases, the J end lost 7 bases, and 18 bases lay between the germline ends. This CDR3 has 16 amino acids.

This clonotype was recorded many times. The chain combines TRBV7-2 with TRBJ2-4, with TRBD1 matching over 10 bases. V was clipped by 4 bases and J by 7 bases; unmatched bases: 13. Per germline, CDR1 SGHTA and CDR2 FQGNSA. The CDR3 loop spans 17 amino acids. CDR3: CASSSKRRTGGGNIQYF. The DNA of the CDR3 is TGTGCCAGCAGCTCGAAAAGGCGGACAGGGGGAGGGAACATTCAGTACTTC.

This clonotype was found many times. The gene calls are TRBV28 and TRBJ2-7, with D unclear. Trimming pared 3 bases from V and 3 bases from J, leaving 9 bases between. CDR3 size: 13 residues. The germline CDR1 and CDR2 sequences are MDHEN and SYDVKM. CDR3 protein: CASSFMGIYEQYF. The CDR3, as DNA: TGTGCCAGCAGTTTCATGGGGATCTACGAGCAGTACTTC.

This clonotype was detected ten times or more. The gene calls are TRBV20-1 and TRBJ2-5; TRBD1 aligns across 7 bases. CDR3 length: 12 residues. Looked up from germline, CDR1 is DFQATT and CDR2 is SNEGSKA (reference sequence). The V gene end was trimmed by 3 bases and the J gene end by 5 bases; junction bases not matched to a gene: 3. CDR3 nucleotides: TGCAGTGCTAGGTCCAGGGGGGAGACCCAGTACTTC. Translated: CSARSRGETQYF.

This clonotype showed up many times. This rearrangement joins TRBV28 to TRBJ2-7, with TRBD1 as a possible D gene (6 bases). The CDR3 is 17 amino acids. Between the trimmed V and J ends, which lost 10 bases and 0 bases, there was a span of 25 bases. The germline gives CDR1 MDHEN, CDR2 SYDVKM. CDR3 sequence: CATTPWKGDLPSYEQYF. Written as DNA, the CDR3 is TGTGCCACCACGCCATGGAAGGGGGACCTACCCTCCTACGAGCAGTACTTC.

This clonotype occurred many times. V is TRBV28 and J is TRBJ1-5; D uncertain. V gave up 6 bases and J gave up 10 bases, with 13 bases separating them. Germline CDR1 reads MDHEN; CDR2 reads SYDVKM. The CDR3 has 12 residues. CDR3 in DNA: TGTGCCAGCAGCTCCGGCCTCACACCCCAGCATTTT. It is translated as CASSSGLTPQHF.

This clonotype was seen ten or more times. The chain carries TRBV20-1 and TRBJ1-4; no reliable D call. Germline values: CDR1 DFQATT, CDR2 SNEGSKA (reference sequence). V was shortened by 6 bases and J by 8 bases, with 13 bases between the two germline ends. The CDR3 totals 12 residues. CDR3 region: CSALSVGEKLFF. Here the CDR3 DNA reads TGCAGTGCCCTGAGCGTTGGAGAAAAACTGTTTTTT.

This clonotype came up many times. V gene TRBV12-3 or TRBV12-4 combines with J gene TRBJ1-2; D unresolved. V lost 3 bases and J 4 bases, leaving 15 bases between the germline ends. The CDR3 is 15 amino acids. The CDR3 sequence: CASSFTSSSLYGYTF. For the CDR3, the DNA is TGTGCCAGCAGTTTTACCTCCAGCTCCCTCTATGGCTACACCTTC.

This clonotype has ten or more counts. The chain links TRBV6-5 to TRBJ1-6; 9 bases match TRBD1. This CDR3 spans 17 amino acids. Trimming at V came to 1 base and at J to 7 bases, leaving 8 bases not matched to a gene. CDR1 is MNHEY, CDR2 SVGAGI, per germline. The CDR3 sequence: CASSYFPPGQGNSPLHF. The CDR3 DNA follows: TGTGCCAGCAGTTACTTTCCTCCGGGACAGGGAAATTCACCCCTCCACTTT.